One T cell receptor beta chain is described in this entry. Its antigen is currently not known. It has no much larger one-base neighbor in the sample; base qualities were not kept. V drops 4 bases and J drops 1 base, leaving 12 bases in between. The CDR3, from cysteine to phenylalanine, totals 15 residues. The CDR3 DNA has 45 bases and is translated from base 1. Based on the germline V gene, the CDR1 and CDR2 sequences are MGHRA and YSYEKL. The data derive from a study of shared clonotypes between healthy human individuals (dated by TCRdb to 2020 to 2022). Describing the broader study: The cohort included a few men and a couple of women between 18 and 49 years of age. Per donor, three plates each were used for CD4 naive and CD4 memory, two for CD8 naive, and one for CD8 memory. To estimate repertoire size and how much clonotype sharing occurs between individuals, the study deeply sequenced the blood TCR repertoires of a handful of healthy adults. Different laboratories and diverse techniques were used to prepare libraries and sequence TCR repertoires, to increase sequencing depth and limit assay-specific biases. Each donor's leukapheresis produced roughly between roughly 0.85 and 9.5 billion PBMCs. Broader findings and caveats from the paper: Rarefaction of sorted-subset datasets indicated incomplete sequencing despite the large sequencing depth. Higher generation probabilities were observed for clonotypes shared by all four sorted-subset donors than for non-shared clonotypes. Naive subsets generally had larger estimated clonotype richness than memory subsets. Only blood was sampled, and tissue TCR repertoires likely differ from those in blood. Because the study included a small number of donors, the genetic and exposure-history diversity represented was limited. Sharing across several donors was observed for around 4.8% of naive CD4, 3% to 4% of naive CD8, over 2% of memory CD4, and around 0.44% of memory CD8 clonotypes. Based on pairwise subsampling, the degree of clonotype sharing among donors was expected to be affected by sequencing depth.

Using the deep immunoSEQ assay, TCR CDR3 regions were amplified from genomic DNA by multiplex PCR. Extracted genomic DNA from each cell subset was spread evenly across all wells of several immunoSEQ 96-well plates, with each plate serving as a replicate. Each replicate PCR for sorted subsets received around 0.2 ug genomic DNA, equal to roughly 29,000 T cell genomes. Purified libraries were measured with a Qubit 3.0 fluorometer, size-checked on a Bioanalyzer 2100, and measured again with the KAPA Library Quantification kit. Every immunoSEQ 96-well plate was sequenced on a separate single-read 150-cycle Illumina NextSeq 550 flow cell. On the authors' methods: Because only junctional sequences without quality scores were contained in the immunoSEQ output, filtering matching that applied to full-length reads could not be performed. Sequences were annotated with PyIR, a Python wrapper for IgBLAST v1.9, and V/J genes and CDR3 were assigned using IMGT germline references. Reads were filtered out if the reads had weak V/J assignments (E-value above 1e-6), no CDR3, stop codons, out-of-frame junctions, or ambiguous translated residues. V3J clonotypes were defined as sequences sharing an identical inferred V gene, J gene, and CDR3 amino acid sequence. Percentage overlap between repertoires was calculated by dividing the number of shared unique clonotypes by the size of the smaller repertoire. Richness of each repertoire was evaluated using RTK rarefaction, the Chao1 estimator, and Recon v2.1 estimates of unobserved clonotypes. For all TCRbeta clonotypes obtained by the gDNA method from four donors, generation probabilities were computed with OLGA. TCRdb provides this immuneACCESS table in a form limited to in-frame rearrangements. Some clones are lacking; in checked studies, under half of them reflect an unresolved V gene, and why the rest are absent is not known. V, J and clone size reflect that table, while D and trimming were determined from the DNA. The sample table shows over 950,000 clones, and around 77% are seen once. The ten largest clones add up to approximately 0.95% of the sample.

The donors were healthy, HIV-negative adults with no recently reported acute infections or vaccinations. All donors were Caucasian adults living in Nashville, Tennessee, USA. Magnetic negative selection was used to enrich CD4+ T cells, after which naive cells were positively selected on CD45RA and the negative fraction became the memory subset. After blood collection by leukapheresis, PBMCs were isolated using Ficoll-Histopaque density gradient centrifugation and then cryopreserved in the vapor phase of liquid nitrogen. Analytical flow cytometry was used to check the purity and quantity of every magnetically sorted T cell population. From each sorted fraction, genomic DNA was isolated and quantified by UV absorbance on a Nanodrop 2000c.

Here the chain combines TRBV4-1 and TRBJ2-3; TRBD1 is a possible D gene, resting on 5 matching bases. Sequenced input: memory CD4+ T cells from PBMCs. The cell subset or site label corresponds to: CD45RA-negative fraction. The TCR originated in a man aged 18 to 29 in good health. Some clones in this sample may be carry-over from other donors' samples. CDR3 protein: CASSPRDGGTDTQYF. The DNA sequence is as follows: TGCGCCAGCAGCCCCAGGGATGGCGGCACAGATACGCAGTATTTT.